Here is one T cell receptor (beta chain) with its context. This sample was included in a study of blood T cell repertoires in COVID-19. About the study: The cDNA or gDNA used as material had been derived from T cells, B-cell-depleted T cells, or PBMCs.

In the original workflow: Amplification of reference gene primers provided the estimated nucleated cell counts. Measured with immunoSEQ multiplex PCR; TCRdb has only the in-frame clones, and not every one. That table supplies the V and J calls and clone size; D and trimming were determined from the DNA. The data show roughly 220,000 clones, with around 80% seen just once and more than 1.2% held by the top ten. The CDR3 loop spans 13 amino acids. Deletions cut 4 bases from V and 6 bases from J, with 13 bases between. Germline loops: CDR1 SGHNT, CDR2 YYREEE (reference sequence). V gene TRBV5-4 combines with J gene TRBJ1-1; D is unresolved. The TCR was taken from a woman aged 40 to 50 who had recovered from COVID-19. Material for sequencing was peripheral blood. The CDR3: CASSHPRGAEAFF. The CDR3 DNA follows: TGTGCCAGCAGCCATCCACGAGGCGCTGAAGCTTTCTTT.